The present TCR beta chain was sequenced within a study of synovial regulatory T cells in juvenile arthritis. As for the study in general: Treatments: a few naive, over five methotrexate, one methotrexate plus infliximab, one unknown.

As to this clone: The antigen is not known.

General observations from the study: CDR3 overlap with synovial Tregs was higher for iaTregs than other blood Tregs. TCR diversity was lower in inflammation-associated blood Treg cells than in other blood Treg cells.

TCRdb's table, derived via immunoSEQ multiplex PCR, lists solely in-frame clones and lacks some. Recorded for this sample: 9,000 to 10,000 clones. This CDR3 has 15 amino acids. No DNA is recorded. Germline loops: CDR1 MRHNA, CDR2 SNTAGT. Roughly eleven-patient cohort: roughly eleven active juvenile idiopathic arthritis patients, 3 polyarticular, 8 oligoarticular. The sequencing sample was made of Treg cells from blood. Subset denoted: HLA-DR+ inflammation-associated blood Treg cells. The receptor's source is a donor younger than 35 with juvenile idiopathic arthritis. The V gene is TRBV6-4, the J gene TRBJ2-3; as DNA is missing, the TRBD1 call by TCRdb cannot be tested. CDR3: CASSSGQEVTDTQYF.